Each of the 8 T cell receptor beta chains below was sequenced from the same sample in a study of T cell responses to AZD1222 COVID-19 vaccine. Clones were read by immunoSEQ multiplex PCR, and TCRdb kept only the in-frame ones, dropping some. The data contain some 130,000 clones, about 93% of them singletons. The material sequenced was peripheral blood, taken on day 0 of AZD1222 vaccination. The source of these receptors is an adult in good health.

This chain uses TRBV6-6 with TRBJ1-2, with D unclear. Looked up from germline, CDR1 is MNHNY and CDR2 is SVGAGI (reference sequence). The V end lost 7 bases, the J end lost 8 bases, and 14 bases lay between the germline ends. This CDR3 contains 12 residues. CDR3 sequence: CASTQWDRGYTF. CDR3 in DNA: TGTGCCAGCACCCAGTGGGATAGGGGCTACACCTTC.

V usage is TRBV5-6 and J usage is TRBJ1-5, with unresolved D. The ends were cut back, 4 bases at V and 0 bases at J, with 8 bases in the middle. CDR3 length: 14 amino acids. Germline assignment: CDR1 SGHDT and CDR2 YYEEEE. CDR3 sequence reads: CASSRFNSNQPQHF. Here the CDR3 DNA reads TGTGCCAGCAGCCGCTTTAATAGCAATCAGCCCCAGCATTTT.

The chain joins TRBV6-5 to TRBJ1-4; D unclear. The CDR3 spans 15 residues. Germline V gives CDR1 MNHEY, CDR2 SVGAGI. The ends were cut back, 0 bases at V and 0 bases at J, with 5 bases in the middle. Here the CDR3 reads CASSYSGSTNEKLFF. CDR3 bases: TGTGCCAGCAGTTACTCTGGTTCAACTAATGAAAAACTGTTTTTT.

This clone was recorded only once. The chain combines TRBV19 with TRBJ2-1; TRBD2 agrees at 13 bases. V lost 8 bases to trimming and J lost 7 bases; unmatched junction nucleotides: 5. The CDR3 totals 14 residues. Germline V gene data show CDR1 as LNHDA and CDR2 as SQIVND (reference sequence). This CDR3 is CASQLAGGPNEQFF. Written as DNA, the CDR3 is TGTGCCAGTCAACTAGCGGGAGGGCCGAATGAGCAGTTCTTC.

This clone was found once. This sequence joins TRBV5-6 and TRBJ1-1; 7 bases agree with TRBD1. J was trimmed by 1 base and V by 3 bases; bases with no gene match: 6. CDR3 length equals 15 residues. Germline V gene lookup returns CDR1 SGHDT and CDR2 YYEEEE. CDR3 sequence (DNA): TGTGCCAGCAGCTCGTACAGGGGCTGGAACACTGAAGCTTTCTTT. Its translation: CASSSYRGWNTEAFF.

The chain has TRBV4-1 and TRBJ2-5; tentatively, D is TRBD1 (5 bases). The CDR3 length is 15 residues. CDR1 and CDR2 (germline): MGHRA, YSYEKL. V was cut by 1 base and J by 4 bases, with 13 bases left in between. CDR3 residues: CASSQVFKRGETQYF. CDR3 DNA sequence: TGCGCCAGCAGCCAAGTTTTCAAAAGGGGAGAGACCCAGTACTTC.

The V call is TRBV4-2, the J call TRBJ2-3; 7 nucleotides line up with TRBD2. The CDR3 covers 14 residues. V gave up 6 bases and J gave up 1 base; unmatched junction bases: 4. Germline CDR1 LGHNA, CDR2 YNFKEQ. DNA for the CDR3: TGTGCCAGCAGACTAGCGTCCCGCACAGATACGCAGTATTTT. Protein product: CASRLASRTDTQYF.

This rearrangement joins TRBV2 to TRBJ1-4; D may be TRBD1 (5 bases). The CDR3 runs to 13 residues. From germline, CDR1 is SNHLY and CDR2 FYNNEI. Trimming took 3 bases from V and 5 from J, leaving 7 bases between them. This chain's CDR3 is CASSDGQNEKLFF. CDR3 DNA sequence: TGTGCCAGCAGTGACGGACAAAATGAAAAACTGTTTTTT.